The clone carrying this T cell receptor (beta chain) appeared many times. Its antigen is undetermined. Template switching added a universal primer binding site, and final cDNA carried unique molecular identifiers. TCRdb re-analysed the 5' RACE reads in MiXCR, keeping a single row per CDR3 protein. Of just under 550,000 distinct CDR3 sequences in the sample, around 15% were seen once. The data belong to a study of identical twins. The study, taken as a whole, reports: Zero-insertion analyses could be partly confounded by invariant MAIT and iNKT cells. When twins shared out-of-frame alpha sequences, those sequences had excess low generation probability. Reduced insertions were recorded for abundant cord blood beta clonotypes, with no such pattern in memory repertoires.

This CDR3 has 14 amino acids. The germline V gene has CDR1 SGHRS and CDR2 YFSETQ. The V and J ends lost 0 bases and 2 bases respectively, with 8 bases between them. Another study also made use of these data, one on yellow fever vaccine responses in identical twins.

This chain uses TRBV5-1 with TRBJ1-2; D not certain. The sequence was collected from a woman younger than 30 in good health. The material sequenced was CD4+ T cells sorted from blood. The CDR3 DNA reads TGCGCCAGCAGCTTGGACGGGCACAACTATGGCTACACCTTC. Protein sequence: CASSLDGHNYGYTF. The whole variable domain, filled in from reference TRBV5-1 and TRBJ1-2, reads KAGVTQTPRYLIKTRGQQVTLSCSPISGHRSVSWYQQTPGQGLQFLFEYFSETQRNKGNFPGRFSGRQFSNSRSEMNVSTLELGDSALYLCASSLDGHNYGYTFGSGTRLTVV.